A single sample is the source of the 16 T cell receptor beta chains below, sequenced in a study of OX40 agonist ivuxolimab in advanced cancers. Measured with immunoSEQ multiplex PCR; TCRdb has only the in-frame clones, and not every one. This sample has tens of thousands of clones, with more than 70% found just once. Sequenced material: CD4+ or CD8+ T cells sorted from blood, taken in a trial of the OX40 agonist ivuxolimab. These TCRs come from an adult with an advanced solid tumor such as melanoma, head and neck, liver or kidney cancer.

This clone was detected once. The chain is built from TRBV5-5 and TRBJ1-3; the D is unclear. This CDR3 contains 15 residues. Trimming left V 0 bases short and J 0 bases short, with 7 bases between. The germline CDR1 and CDR2 sequences are SGHKS and YYEKEE (reference sequence). CDR3 sequence reads: CASSLGRISGNTIYF. In nucleotides, the CDR3 is TGTGCCAGCAGCTTGGGACGGATCTCTGGAAACACCATATATTTT. Using reference TRBV5-5 and TRBJ1-3 for the parts outside the CDR3, the full variable domain is DAGVTQSPTHLIKTRGQQVTLRCSPISGHKSVSWYQQVLGQGPQFIFQYYEKEERGRGNFPDRFSARQFPNYSSELNVNALLLGDSALYLCASSLGRISGNTIYFGEGSWLTVV.

Comment on this clone: An end of the junction does not agree with germline; a read error may underlie this. The CDR3 nucleotides read TGTGCTAGCAGCTTAGGACCCACCGGGGAGCTGTTTTTT. Protein product: CASSLGPTGELFF. The rearrangement uses TRBV7-7 and TRBJ2-2; no clear D. This CDR3 region has 13 residues. Germline CDR1 and CDR2: SSHAT and FNYEAQ (reference sequence).

The rearrangement uses TRBV28 and TRBJ1-5; D is perhaps TRBD1 (6 bases). The V end lost 1 base, the J end lost 6 bases, and 16 bases lay between the germline ends. From germline, CDR1 is MDHEN and CDR2 SYDVKM. The CDR3 has 16 amino acids. For the CDR3, the DNA is TGTGCCAGCAGTTTATACTGGGGGCCGAAGAGTCAGCCCCAGCATTTT. It encodes CASSLYWGPKSQPQHF.

V is TRBV2 and J is TRBJ2-3, with a weak D call TRBD2 (5 bases). Germline CDR1 and CDR2: SNHLY and FYNNEI. This CDR3 region has 14 residues. V lost 8 bases, J lost 2 bases, and 14 bases lay in between. For the CDR3, the DNA is TGTGCCAGCGCGGAGGAGATTTCCACAGATACGCAGTATTTT. Protein: CASAEEISTDTQYF.

The chain has TRBV7-2 and TRBJ2-7; TRBD1 or TRBD2 may be the D gene (6 bases each). V was shortened by 4 bases and J by 2 bases, with 21 bases between the two germline ends. The CDR3 has 17 residues. Germline loops: CDR1 SGHTA, CDR2 FQGNSA. DNA of the CDR3: TGTGCCAGCAGCTCCGAGGGGGGACGGGCGAGTCCCTACGAGCAGTACTTC. Protein product: CASSSEGGRASPYEQYF. Variable domain in full (rest from reference TRBV7-2 and TRBJ2-7): GAGVSQSPSNKVTEKGKDVELRCDPISGHTALYWYRQSLGQGLEFLIYFQGNSAPDKSGLPSDRFSAERTGGSVSTLTIQRTQQEDSAVYLCASSSEGGRASPYEQYFGPGTRLTVT.

The genes are TRBV11-3 and TRBJ1-3; D possibly corresponds to TRBD1 (6 bases). The ends were cut back, 6 bases at V and 3 bases at J, with 12 bases in the middle. Germline values: CDR1 SGHNT, CDR2 YENEEA. This CDR3 comprises 14 residues. The CDR3 is CASRFTGYGNTIYF. The CDR3, as DNA: TGTGCCAGCAGGTTCACAGGGTATGGAAACACCATATATTTT.

The chain carries TRBV28 and TRBJ2-7; D gene ambiguous. This CDR3 contains 12 residues. The V and J ends lost 6 bases and 1 base respectively, with 7 bases between them. Per germline, CDR1 MDHEN and CDR2 SYDVKM. DNA for the CDR3: TGTGCCAGCAGCCAAGGGTCCTACGAGCAGTACTTC. It specifies CASSQGSYEQYF.

This clone was seen only a few times. The chain couples TRBV7-9 to TRBJ1-1; 8 bases line up with TRBD1. The germline gives CDR1 SEHNR, CDR2 FQNEAQ (reference sequence). The CDR3 is 11 residues long. Losses at the gene ends were 8 bases for V and 8 bases for J; bases not matched to a gene: 4. The CDR3 sequence: CASDRGIEAFF. CDR3 coding DNA: TGTGCCAGCGACAGGGGAATAGAAGCTTTCTTT.

This rearrangement joins TRBV19 to TRBJ1-1; D unclear. Trimming cost V 2 bases and J 0 bases, with 13 bases left between them. The CDR3 covers 16 residues. Looked up from germline, CDR1 is LNHDA and CDR2 is SQIVND (reference sequence). The CDR3 reads CASSIMWRGMNTEAFF. The CDR3, as DNA: TGTGCCAGTAGTATAATGTGGCGGGGTATGAACACTGAAGCTTTCTTT.

V and J are TRBV7-3 and TRBJ2-3; tentative D call: TRBD2 (6 bases). The germline V gene encodes CDR1 SGHTA and CDR2 FQGTGA. V lost 0 bases and J 4 bases, leaving 14 bases between the germline ends. The CDR3 sequence is 16 residues long. CDR3 coding DNA: TGTGCCAGCAGCTTAACGTCTCGGGGGACGGCAGATACGCAGTATTTT. Its protein product is CASSLTSRGTADTQYF.

V is TRBV27 and J is TRBJ2-7; weak D call: TRBD1 (5 bases). The CDR3 extends over 16 amino acids. Trimming removed 5 bases from V and 0 bases from J, with 17 bases in between. CDR1 MNHEY and CDR2 SMNVEV come from the germline V gene (reference sequence). CDR3 sequence reads: CASSPRGRASSYEQYF. DNA for the CDR3: TGTGCCAGCAGTCCTAGAGGCAGGGCGAGCTCCTACGAGCAGTACTTC.

This chain links TRBV7-6 with TRBJ2-7; D is ambiguous. Germline V CDR1 and CDR2: SGHVS, FNYEAQ. The V end lost 3 bases, the J end lost 5 bases, and 11 bases lay between the germline ends. This CDR3 is built from 13 residues. CDR3 sequence: CASSLYSVDEQYF. CDR3 DNA: TGTGCCAGCAGCTTGTATTCAGTTGACGAGCAGTACTTC.

This rearrangement joins TRBV7-3 to TRBJ2-1; 9 bases are a match to TRBD2. This CDR3 region has 15 residues. Trimming cost V 3 bases and J 12 bases; bases outside gene matches: 12. Per the germline V gene, CDR1 is SGHTA and CDR2 is FQGTGA. CDR3 bases: TGTGCCAGCAGCTTCCGAGCGGGAGGTTTACCAGGGCAGTTCTTC. Protein sequence: CASSFRAGGLPGQFF.

The genes are TRBV19 and TRBJ1-5; tentatively, D is TRBD1 (5 bases). CDR3 size: 13 residues. The germline V gene encodes CDR1 LNHDA and CDR2 SQIVND (reference sequence). V lost 3 bases and J 9 bases, leaving 12 bases between the germline ends. The CDR3 DNA is TGTGCCAGTAGTATTTACGGCCAGGGGCCCCAGCATTTT. Translated: CASSIYGQGPQHF.

This rearrangement joins TRBV5-6 to TRBJ2-1; D perhaps matches TRBD2 (6 bases). Per the germline V gene, CDR1 is SGHDT and CDR2 is YYEEEE. The ends were cut back, 4 bases at V and 0 bases at J, with 14 bases in the middle. The length of the CDR3 is 16 residues. The CDR3 loop reads CASSGGTQSSYNEQFF. The CDR3, as DNA: TGTGCCAGCAGCGGGGGGACTCAAAGCTCCTACAATGAGCAGTTCTTC.

Note on this clone: Since the CDR3 does not end with the conserved phenylalanine or tryptophan, this likely comes from a read error. The DNA is left out, because the CDR3 cannot be placed on it with certainty; the CDR3 is given as TCRdb lists it. J is TRBJ1-3 and V is TRBV7-9. The CDR3 extends over 12 residues, inclusive of both ends. Germline CDR1 and CDR2: SEHNR and FQNEAQ (reference sequence). The CDR3 spells CASSFNVGEAWS.